This entry lists 21 T cell receptor beta chains sequenced from one sample in a study of PD-1 blockade in mismatch repair-deficient tumors (dated by TCRdb to 2016 to 2017). Library construction relied on the immunoSEQ multiplex PCR assay. Sourced from immuneACCESS, this table was stored by TCRdb with only in-frame sequences that have V and J called. A share of the clones is absent; for the studies checked, an unresolved V gene accounts for under half, and the remainder has no known explanation. Across this sample there are about 100,000 clones, with roughly four fifths seen only once. Jointly, the top ten make up 6.3% of the sample. This material consisted of peripheral blood, taken about 36 weeks after starting pembrolizumab. The receptors here all came from an adult with mismatch repair-deficient cancer.

The rearrangement joins TRBV5-1 to TRBJ1-1; D might be TRBD1 (6 bases). Trimming left V 4 bases short and J 1 base short, with 17 bases between. CDR3 length: 16 amino acids. CDR1 is SGHRS, CDR2 YFSETQ, per germline. The CDR3 coding sequence is TGCGCCAGCAGCGCGGCTTTAAGGACAGAGAACACTGAAGCTTTCTTT. Translating gives CASSAALRTENTEAFF.

This rearrangement joins TRBV15 to TRBJ1-5; D unclear. Between the trimmed V and J ends, which lost 0 bases and 7 bases, there was a span of 10 bases. The CDR3 has 14 residues. Germline lookup yields CDR1 LNHNV and CDR2 YYDKDF (reference sequence). The CDR3 sequence: CATSREGHRQPQHF. CDR3 in DNA: TGTGCCACCAGCAGAGAGGGCCACCGACAGCCCCAGCATTTT. The whole variable domain, remainder taken from reference TRBV15 and TRBJ1-5, is DAMVIQNPRYQVTQFGKPVTLSCSQTLNHNVMYWYQQKSSQAPKLLFHYYDKDFNNEADTPDNFQSRRPNTSFCFLDIRSPGLGDTAMYLCATSREGHRQPQHFGDGTRLSIL.

This chain links TRBV15 with TRBJ2-1; TRBD2 matches at 9 bases. The ends lost 1 base at V and 7 bases at J; junction bases unmatched: 8. The CDR3 has 16 residues. Germline values: CDR1 LNHNV, CDR2 YYDKDF (reference sequence). The CDR3 loop is CATSRVGGRAGNEQFF. CDR3 sequence (DNA): TGTGCCACCAGCAGAGTTGGCGGGAGGGCCGGGAATGAGCAGTTCTTC.

The CDR3 loop is CASSFKGPNTEAFF. CDR3 bases: TGTGCCAGCAGTTTCAAGGGCCCGAACACTGAAGCTTTCTTT. The rearrangement uses TRBV27 and TRBJ1-1; no clear D. Germline lookup yields CDR1 MNHEY and CDR2 SMNVEV (reference sequence). Trimming took off 3 bases at V and 1 base at J, with 9 bases between the two ends. The CDR3 has 14 amino acids.

The chain employs TRBV6-1 and TRBJ1-1; D is perhaps TRBD1 (5 bases). This CDR3 region has 15 residues. CDR1 is MNHNS, CDR2 SASEGT, per germline. V lost 3 bases and J lost 1, with 12 bases in between. CDR3 amino acids: CASSDPEGWNTEAFF. As DNA, the CDR3 is TGTGCCAGCAGTGACCCCGAGGGGTGGAACACTGAAGCTTTCTTT.

The rearrangement uses TRBV29-1 and TRBJ1-2, with TRBD1 identical over 11 bases. Germline loops: CDR1 SQVTM, CDR2 ANQGSEA. The CDR3 length is 13 residues. The V gene end was trimmed by 7 bases and the J gene end by 3 bases; junction bases not matched to a gene: 4. CDR3 DNA: TGCAGCGCCTGGACAGGGGGCGACTATGGCTACACCTTC. Translation: CSAWTGGDYGYTF. Filled out from reference TRBV29-1 and TRBJ1-2, the complete variable domain reads SAVISQKPSRDICQRGTSLTIQCQVDSQVTMMFWYRQQPGQSLTLIATANQGSEATYESGFVIDKFPISRPNLTFSTLTVSNMSPEDSSIYLCSAWTGGDYGYTFGSGTRLTVV.

V is TRBV6-6 and J is TRBJ1-5, with D perhaps TRBD1 (6 bases). Trimming shortened V by 6 bases and J by 6 bases, and 18 bases separated the two germline ends. The CDR3 sequence is 15 residues long. CDR1 MNHNY and CDR2 SVGAGI come from the germline V gene (reference sequence). Written as DNA, the CDR3 is TGTGCCAGCAGGGACACAGGGAGGGAGGGTCAGCCCCAGCATTTT. Protein: CASRDTGREGQPQHF.

The chain carries TRBV7-8 and TRBJ2-1; 8 nucleotides line up with TRBD2. With V trimmed by 1 base and J by 5 bases, 7 bases remained unmatched. The CDR3 contains 16 residues. The germline gives CDR1 SGHVS, CDR2 FQNEAQ. The CDR3 region is CASSLGSSGSNNEQFF. The CDR3 bases are TGTGCCAGCAGCTTAGGGTCGAGCGGGAGCAACAATGAGCAGTTCTTC.

The rearrangement joins TRBV7-6 to TRBJ2-1, with a tentative D call TRBD1 (5 bases). The CDR3 totals 14 residues. Per the germline V gene, CDR1 is SGHVS and CDR2 is FNYEAQ. Deletions cut 5 bases from V and 9 bases from J, with 17 bases between. Here the CDR3 reads CASSPIAGKGEQFF. DNA for the CDR3: TGTGCCAGCAGCCCGATTGCAGGGAAAGGTGAGCAGTTCTTC.

The chain recombines TRBV9 with TRBJ2-5; the match to TRBD2 covers 14 bases. CDR3 length: 16 amino acids. Germline trimming cut 3 bases from V and 1 base from J; bases unmatched to any gene: 2. The germline V gene encodes CDR1 SGDLS and CDR2 YYNGEE. CDR3 coding DNA: TGTGCCAGCAGCGGACTAGCGGGGGGGCTCCAAGAGACCCAGTACTTC. Translation gives CASSGLAGGLQETQYF.

The chain recombines TRBV30 with TRBJ2-2; D could derive from TRBD1 or TRBD2 (6 bases each). V lost 4 bases to trimming and J lost 7 bases, with 13 bases between them. CDR1 GTSNPN and CDR2 SVGIG come from the germline V gene (reference sequence). The CDR3 extends over 13 amino acids. CDR3 loop: CAWNNGGIGELFF. The CDR3 DNA reads TGTGCCTGGAATAACGGGGGCATCGGGGAGCTGTTTTTT.

V gene TRBV30 combines with J gene TRBJ1-1; tentative D call: TRBD1 (6 bases). The CDR3 sequence is 13 residues long. In germline, CDR1 is GTSNPN, CDR2 SVGIG (reference sequence). Trimming left V 2 bases short and J 2 bases short, with 9 bases between. The DNA for the CDR3 is TGTGCCTGGAGTAAGGGACAAAACACTGAAGCTTTCTTT. It translates to CAWSKGQNTEAFF.

The rearrangement uses TRBV7-9 and TRBJ1-4; D is undetermined. The CDR3 extends over 14 amino acids. Germline loops: CDR1 SEHNR, CDR2 FQNEAQ (reference sequence). Trimming cost V 5 bases and J 6 bases, with 13 bases left between them. In DNA form, the CDR3 reads TGTGCCAGCAGCGGGCAGGCCGAGGATGAAAAACTGTTTTTT. As protein: CASSGQAEDEKLFF.

V usage is TRBV27 and J usage is TRBJ1-4, with D possibly matching TRBD1 (6 bases). CDR3 size: 17 residues. Germline V gene data show CDR1 as MNHEY and CDR2 as SMNVEV (reference sequence). The V end was cut by 5 bases, the J end by 4 bases, with 20 bases between. The CDR3 DNA sequence: TGTGCCAGCAGTCTTACGACGAGGGGGACCGGTAATGAAAAACTGTTTTTT. Amino acid sequence: CASSLTTRGTGNEKLFF.

The rearrangement joins TRBV7-3 to TRBJ2-3; D may match TRBD1 or TRBD2 (5 bases each). The CDR3 spans 15 residues. Per the germline V gene, CDR1 is SGHTA and CDR2 is FQGTGA. The V end was cut by 5 bases, the J end by 1 base, with 13 bases between. CDR3 DNA sequence: TGTGCCAGCAGCATGACGGGGCCGGGCACAGATACGCAGTATTTT. Translation gives CASSMTGPGTDTQYF.

This clone has just one count. The gene calls are TRBV28 and TRBJ2-2; TRBD2 might be the D (5 bases). The V end was cut by 8 bases, the J end by 4 bases, with 11 bases between. The CDR3 is made up of 13 amino acids. Germline CDR1 reads MDHEN; CDR2 reads SYDVKM. CDR3 DNA sequence: TGTGCCAGCCGGGGTCCGACCACCGGGGAGCTGTTTTTT. Its protein product is CASRGPTTGELFF.

V is TRBV11-2 and J is TRBJ2-7; possibly TRBD1 or TRBD2 for D (6 bases each). Trimming removed 6 bases at V and 2 bases at J, with 23 bases between. This CDR3 region has 17 residues. Germline-derived CDR1 and CDR2 are SGHAT and FQNNGV. The CDR3 is CASRSDVGGPTTYEQYF. Written as DNA, the CDR3 is TGTGCCAGCAGGTCAGACGTAGGGGGGCCAACGACCTACGAGCAGTACTTC.

The J gene is TRBJ1-1, the V gene TRBV10-1, with D unclear. The CDR3 spans 16 residues. Trimming pared 3 bases from V and 3 bases from J, leaving 17 bases between. Germline loops: CDR1 WNHNN, CDR2 SYGVQD (reference sequence). CDR3 in amino acids: CASSERGKNVDTEAFF. Written as DNA, the CDR3 is TGCGCCAGCAGTGAACGGGGAAAGAACGTGGACACTGAAGCTTTCTTT.

The chain is built from TRBV7-3 and TRBJ1-1, with TRBD1 as a possible D gene (5 bases). Germline V lookup: CDR1 SGHTA, CDR2 FQGTGA. Trimming took 4 bases from V and 2 from J, leaving 8 bases between them. The CDR3 extends over 13 amino acids. CDR3 loop: CASSWGGNTEAFF. CDR3 DNA sequence: TGTGCCAGCAGCTGGGGGGGAAACACTGAAGCTTTCTTT.

The rearrangement joins TRBV30 to TRBJ1-3; weak D call: TRBD1 (5 bases). Trimming removed 5 bases from V and 0 bases from J, with 14 bases in between. This CDR3 has 15 residues. Germline V gene data show CDR1 as GTSNPN and CDR2 as SVGIG (reference sequence). The CDR3 loop is CAWGGGTSSGNTIYF. In DNA, the CDR3 is TGTGCCTGGGGCGGGGGTACATCCTCTGGAAACACCATATATTTT.

The V call is TRBV27, the J call TRBJ1-5, with TRBD1 matching 8 bases. The V and J ends lost 6 bases and 1 base, in that order; junction bases with no gene match: 2. The length of the CDR3 is 14 residues. CDR1 and CDR2 (germline): MNHEY, SMNVEV (reference sequence). The CDR3 region has the DNA TGTGCCAGCAGACAGGGGGGAAGCAATCAGCCCCAGCATTTT. It encodes CASRQGGSNQPQHF.